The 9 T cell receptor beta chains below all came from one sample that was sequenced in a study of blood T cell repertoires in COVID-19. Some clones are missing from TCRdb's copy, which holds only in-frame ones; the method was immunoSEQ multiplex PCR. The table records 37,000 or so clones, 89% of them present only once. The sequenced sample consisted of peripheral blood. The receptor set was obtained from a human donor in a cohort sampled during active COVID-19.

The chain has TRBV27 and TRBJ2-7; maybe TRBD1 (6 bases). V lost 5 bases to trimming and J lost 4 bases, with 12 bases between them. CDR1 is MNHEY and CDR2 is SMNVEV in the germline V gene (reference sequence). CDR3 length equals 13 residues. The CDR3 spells CASSVIQGYEQYF. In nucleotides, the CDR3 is TGTGCCAGCAGTGTCATACAGGGATACGAGCAGTACTTC.

The CDR3 DNA reads TGTGCCAGCAGTGAACGGGGGATCTACGAGCAGTACTTC. As protein: CASSERGIYEQYF. The rearrangement links TRBV2 to TRBJ2-7; D might be TRBD2 (6 bases). The ends were cut back, 2 bases at V and 3 bases at J, with 8 bases in the middle. The CDR3 consists of 13 residues. CDR1 and CDR2 from the germline V gene are SNHLY and FYNNEI.

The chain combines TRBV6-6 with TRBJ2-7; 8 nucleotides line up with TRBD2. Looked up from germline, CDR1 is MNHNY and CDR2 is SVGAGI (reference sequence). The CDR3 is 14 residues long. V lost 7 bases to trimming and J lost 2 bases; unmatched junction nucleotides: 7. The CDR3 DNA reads TGTGCCAGCACCGGGGGGCGGGGGGCCTACGAGCAGTACTTC. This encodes CASTGGRGAYEQYF.

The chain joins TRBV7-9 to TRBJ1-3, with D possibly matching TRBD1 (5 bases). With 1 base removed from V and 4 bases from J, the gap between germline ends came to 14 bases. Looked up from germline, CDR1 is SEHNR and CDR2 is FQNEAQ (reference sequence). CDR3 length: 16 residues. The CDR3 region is CASSLEGAAPGNTIYF. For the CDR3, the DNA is TGTGCCAGCAGCTTAGAAGGGGCAGCCCCAGGAAACACCATATATTTT. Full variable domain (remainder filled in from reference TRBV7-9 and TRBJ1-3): DTGVSQNPRHKITKRGQNVTFRCDPISEHNRLYWYRQTLGQGPEFLTYFQNEAQLEKSRLLSDRFSAERPKGSFSTLEIQRTEQGDSAMYLCASSLEGAAPGNTIYFGEGSWLTVV.

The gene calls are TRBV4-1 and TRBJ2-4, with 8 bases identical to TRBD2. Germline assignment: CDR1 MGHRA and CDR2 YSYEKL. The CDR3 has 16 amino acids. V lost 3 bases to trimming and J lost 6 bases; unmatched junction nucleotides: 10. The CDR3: CASSQGPGREGNIQYF. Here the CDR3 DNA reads TGCGCCAGCAGCCAGGGCCCCGGGAGGGAGGGAAACATTCAGTACTTC.

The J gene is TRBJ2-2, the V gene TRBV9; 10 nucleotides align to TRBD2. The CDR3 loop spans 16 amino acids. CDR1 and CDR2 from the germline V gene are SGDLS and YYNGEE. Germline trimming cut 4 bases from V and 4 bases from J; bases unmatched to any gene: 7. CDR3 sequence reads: CASSLSGRAPTGELFF. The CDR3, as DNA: TGTGCCAGCAGCCTCAGCGGGAGGGCCCCCACCGGGGAGCTGTTTTTT.

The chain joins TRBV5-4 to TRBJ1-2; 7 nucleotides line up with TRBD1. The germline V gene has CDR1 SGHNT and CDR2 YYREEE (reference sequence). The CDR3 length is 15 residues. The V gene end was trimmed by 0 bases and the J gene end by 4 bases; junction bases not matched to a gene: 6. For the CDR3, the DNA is TGTGCCAGCAGCTTGGTCGGAGGGGGCGGCTATGGCTACACCTTC. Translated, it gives CASSLVGGGGYGYTF.

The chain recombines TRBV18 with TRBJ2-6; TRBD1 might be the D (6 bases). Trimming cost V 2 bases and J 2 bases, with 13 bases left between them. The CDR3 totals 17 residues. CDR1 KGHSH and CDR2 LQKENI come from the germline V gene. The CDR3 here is CASSPAVTGTGANVLTF. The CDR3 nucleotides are TGTGCCAGCTCACCAGCCGTCACAGGGACTGGGGCCAACGTCCTGACTTTC. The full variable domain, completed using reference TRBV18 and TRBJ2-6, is NAGVMQNPRHLVRRRGQEARLRCSPMKGHSHVYWYRQLPEEGLKFMVYLQKENIIDESGMPKERFSAEFPKEGPSILRIQQVVRGDSAAYFCASSPAVTGTGANVLTFGAGSRLTVL.

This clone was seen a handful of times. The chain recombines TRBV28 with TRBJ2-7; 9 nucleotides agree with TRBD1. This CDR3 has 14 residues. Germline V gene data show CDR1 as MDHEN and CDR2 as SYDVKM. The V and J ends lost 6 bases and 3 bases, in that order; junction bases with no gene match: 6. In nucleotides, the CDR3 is TGTGCCAGCAGAGGGACAGGGAACGACTACGAGCAGTACTTC. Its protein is CASRGTGNDYEQYF.